This entry lists 20 T cell receptor beta chains sequenced from one sample in a study of monozygotic twins with inflammatory bowel disease. TCRdb re-called the 5' RACE reads and shows each CDR3 protein once, DNA omitted. Its clone listing holds approximately 380,000 distinct CDR3 sequences. Material for sequencing was blood. The receptors shown here come from a human donor with ulcerative colitis or Crohn's disease, or a healthy co-twin of an affected twin (not recorded which).

This chain's CDR3 is CASSSLGQGSGQPQHF. The chain recombines TRBV27 with TRBJ1-5; TCRdb lists TRBD1, though no DNA is available to test this call. The germline V gene has CDR1 MNHEY and CDR2 SMNVEV (reference sequence). This CDR3 contains 16 residues.

The chain is built from TRBV25-1 and TRBJ2-7; TCRdb's D call, TRBD1, is unchecked because there is no DNA. CDR1 and CDR2 (germline): MGHDK, SYGVNS. The CDR3 is 15 residues long. CDR3: CASSHFGQGDYEQYF.

The chain employs TRBV4-2 and TRBJ2-7; TCRdb picks TRBD1, but there is no DNA to check that call. The CDR3 loop spans 13 amino acids. Germline-derived CDR1 and CDR2 are LGHNA and YNFKEQ. This chain's CDR3 is CASRDTATYEQYF.

This chain connects TRBV2 to TRBJ1-1. The germline gives CDR1 SNHLY, CDR2 FYNNEI. The CDR3 is made up of 14 amino acids. The CDR3 spells CASSFDMGNTEAFF.

The rearrangement uses TRBV20-1 and TRBJ2-1; TCRdb proposes TRBD2, but this gene call is untestable without DNA. The CDR3 spans 16 residues. Per the germline V gene, CDR1 is DFQATT and CDR2 is SNEGSKA (reference sequence). CDR3 loop: CSAIDLFAGTYNEQFF.

This chain connects TRBV12-3 or TRBV12-4 to TRBJ1-5; TCRdb selects TRBD1, and the lack of DNA leaves this call unchecked. CDR3 size: 15 residues. The CDR3 loop reads CASSNQGLGNQPQHF.

The CDR3 region is CASSTRQSPEQYF. The V and J genes are TRBV6-2 or TRBV6-3 and TRBJ2-7; TCRdb's D gene call, TRBD1, goes unchecked for lack of DNA. There are 13 residues in the CDR3. Germline V gene lookup returns CDR1 MNHEY and CDR2 SVGEGT.

The chain carries TRBV18 and TRBJ1-5; TCRdb returns TRBD1, unconfirmable since there is no DNA. Germline V gene sequence: CDR1 KGHSH, CDR2 LQKENI. This CDR3 region has 13 residues. CDR3 loop: CASTGQSNQPQHF.

This chain links TRBV4-3 with TRBJ1-6. Germline lookup yields CDR1 LGHNA and CDR2 YSLEER. CDR3 size: 16 residues. The CDR3 region is CASSQEAQGGNSPLHF.

The rearrangement joins TRBV12-3 or TRBV12-4 to TRBJ2-1; lacking DNA, the TRBD2 call made by TCRdb goes unchecked. The CDR3 is made up of 17 amino acids. This chain's CDR3 is CASSFGLAGGLLNEQFF.

The chain joins TRBV20-1 to TRBJ2-5; TCRdb's D gene call, TRBD1, goes unchecked for lack of DNA. Germline CDR1 reads DFQATT; CDR2 reads SNEGSKA (reference sequence). The CDR3 extends over 16 amino acids. The CDR3: CSARVDQGASGETQYF.

The chain combines TRBV13 with TRBJ1-6. Germline CDR1 and CDR2: PRHDT and FYEKMQ (reference sequence). The CDR3 totals 13 residues. The CDR3 sequence: CASSPEVGSPLHF. The full variable domain, with the rest looked up from reference TRBV13 and TRBJ1-6, is AAGVIQSPRHLIKEKRETATLKCYPIPRHDTVYWYQQGPGQDPQFLISFYEKMQSDKGSIPDRFSAQQFSDYHSELNMSSLELGDSALYFCASSPEVGSPLHFGNGTRLTVT.

The V and J genes are TRBV5-1 and TRBJ1-4. From germline, CDR1 is SGHRS and CDR2 YFSETQ. The CDR3 extends over 14 amino acids. The CDR3 sequence: CASSLAAGNEKLFF.

V is TRBV3-1 and J is TRBJ2-1; TCRdb designates TRBD2, a call that cannot be tested without DNA. CDR1 LGHDT and CDR2 YNNKEL come from the germline V gene (reference sequence). This CDR3 is 18 amino acids long. The CDR3 spells CASSLLSTSGGVYNEQFF.

The chain employs TRBV6-1 and TRBJ1-1; TCRdb's D call of TRBD1 is untestable without DNA. From germline, CDR1 is MNHNS and CDR2 SASEGT. There are 14 residues in the CDR3. This CDR3 is CASRGHSMNTEAFF.

V and J are TRBV7-2 and TRBJ1-2; TCRdb reports TRBD1, a call that lacks DNA to check it against. This CDR3 comprises 14 residues. Germline values: CDR1 SGHTA, CDR2 FQGNSA. The chain's CDR3 is CASSFRGLGNGYTF. Using reference TRBV7-2 and TRBJ1-2 for the parts outside the CDR3, the full variable domain is GAGVSQSPSNKVTEKGKDVELRCDPISGHTALYWYRQSLGQGLEFLIYFQGNSAPDKSGLPSDRFSAERTGGSVSTLTIQRTQQEDSAVYLCASSFRGLGNGYTFGSGTRLTVV.

This sequence joins TRBV5-1 and TRBJ2-1; TCRdb selects TRBD1, and the lack of DNA leaves this call unchecked. Germline V gene data show CDR1 as SGHRS and CDR2 as YFSETQ. This CDR3 is 14 amino acids long. CDR3 sequence reads: CASSGGGHDNEQFF.

V usage is TRBV6-5 and J usage is TRBJ1-5; TCRdb calls TRBD1, which cannot be checked without DNA. In germline, CDR1 is MNHEY, CDR2 SVGAGI. This CDR3 contains 14 residues. The CDR3 region is CASSYTQGIQPQHF.

This chain uses TRBV5-1 with TRBJ2-1; with no DNA, the TCRdb D assignment of TRBD1 cannot be verified. Per germline, CDR1 SGHRS and CDR2 YFSETQ. The CDR3 loop spans 16 amino acids. CDR3 sequence reads: CASSLFPTGSGNEQFF. Full variable domain (rest looked up from reference TRBV5-1 and TRBJ2-1): KAGVTQTPRYLIKTRGQQVTLSCSPISGHRSVSWYQQTPGQGLQFLFEYFSETQRNKGNFPGRFSGRQFSNSRSEMNVSTLELGDSALYLCASSLFPTGSGNEQFFGPGTRLTVL.

The chain has TRBV27 and TRBJ1-5; absent DNA, TCRdb's TRBD1 call cannot be checked. This CDR3 has 14 amino acids. Germline V CDR1 and CDR2: MNHEY, SMNVEV (reference sequence). CDR3 loop: CASSSQGFNQPQHF.